These 3 T cell receptor beta chains came from one sample sequenced in a study of control samples from healthy donors and cancer patients. TCRdb's copy holds only in-frame clones and misses some; the assay was immunoSEQ multiplex PCR. The sample records about 120,000 clones, about nine tenths being singletons. Source material: blood. These receptors originate from a woman between 18 and 29 years old in good health.

The V gene is TRBV28, the J gene TRBJ2-3; D is ambiguous. This CDR3 has 11 amino acids. Germline V gene lookup returns CDR1 MDHEN and CDR2 SYDVKM. Trimming removed 6 bases at V and 2 bases at J, with 3 bases between. The CDR3 reads CASSNTDTQYF. In DNA form, the CDR3 reads TGTGCCAGCAGCAACACAGATACGCAGTATTTT.

This chain uses TRBV7-3 with TRBJ2-3; unclear D gene. Trimming shortened V by 3 bases and J by 4 bases, and 23 bases separated the two germline ends. The germline V gene has CDR1 SGHTA and CDR2 FQGTGA. There are 18 residues in the CDR3. CDR3 protein: CASSLRSPGREASDTQYF. The CDR3, as DNA: TGTGCCAGCAGCTTGCGCAGTCCTGGCCGAGAGGCGTCAGATACGCAGTATTTT.

The V call is TRBV27, the J call TRBJ2-5; D is unclear. With the DNA end fitting TRBJ2-7 better, the J assignment may be wrong. This CDR3 spans 14 amino acids. The germline gives CDR1 MNHEY, CDR2 SMNVEV (reference sequence). CDR3 in amino acids: CASKMIPNSYEQYF. Here the CDR3 DNA reads TGTGCCAGCAAAATGATCCCTAACTCCTACGAGCAGTACTTC.